Following are 19 T cell receptor beta chains from one sample sequenced in a study of T cells in Graves' hyperthyroidism and ophthalmopathy. RNA transcripts served as the template for amplifying TCR beta CDR3 regions. Initially, a first-round RT-PCR of the TCR CDR3 employed the HTBI primer set. TCRdb reanalysed the multiplex PCR reads using MiXCR and keeps one entry per CDR3 protein. In the table there are about 500,000 distinct CDR3 sequences, about 46% of which are singletons. The sample comprised peripheral blood or thyroid tissue (not recorded which). The receptors shown here come from an adult woman with Graves' disease, either hyperthyroidism or ophthalmopathy (not recorded which).

The CDR3 protein is CASTRLAGPSYEQYF. The CDR3 coding sequence is TGTGCCAGCACCAGACTAGCGGGTCCCTCCTACGAGCAGTACTTC. The genes are TRBV7-2 and TRBJ2-7, with TRBD2 matching over 10 bases. The CDR3 spans 15 residues. J lost 0 bases, V lost 7 bases, and 6 bases had no gene match. Germline V gene data show CDR1 as SGHTA and CDR2 as FQGNSA.

The chain couples TRBV6-6 to TRBJ1-4; D remains ambiguous. The V gene lost 5 bases and the J gene lost 7 bases, with 17 bases spanning the gap. The V gene's germline CDR1 is MNHNY and CDR2 SVGAGI (reference sequence). The CDR3 length is 15 residues. CDR3 bases: TGTGCCAGCAGTCCAAGAGGTTTCGACGGTGAAAAACTGTTTTTT. Amino acid sequence: CASSPRGFDGEKLFF.

This clonotype was counted a single time. A much larger clone sits a single nucleotide away, making a read error possible. The chain employs TRBV10-3 and TRBJ2-5, with 15 bases identical to TRBD2. Germline V gene sequence: CDR1 ENHRY, CDR2 SYGVKD. This CDR3 is built from 14 residues. V lost 8 bases and J lost 7; bases outside the gene matches: 5. The CDR3 coding sequence is TGTGCCATCGCCACGGGACTAGCGGGGGGGACCCAGTACTTC. Translated: CAIATGLAGGTQYF.

The chain joins TRBV15 to TRBJ1-2, with a possible D match to TRBD1 (5 bases). The CDR3 is 16 amino acids. Germline V CDR1 and CDR2: LNHNV, YYDKDF (reference sequence). V was shortened by 8 bases and J by 5 bases, with 24 bases between the two germline ends. CDR3 sequence (DNA): TGTGCCACCCGCGGGGAGGGTAAGGACACTGATTATGGCTACACCTTC. The encoded protein is CATRGEGKDTDYGYTF.

V gene TRBV19 combines with J gene TRBJ2-2, with 14 positions matching TRBD2. CDR1 and CDR2 from the germline V gene are LNHDA and SQIVND (reference sequence). J gave up 7 bases and V 2 bases, and 6 bases lay outside the gene matches. There are 17 residues in the CDR3. The CDR3 here is CASSIPGLAGGIGELFF. DNA for the CDR3: TGTGCCAGTAGTATACCAGGACTAGCGGGAGGAATCGGGGAGCTGTTTTTT.

The count of this clonotype is one. The chain links TRBV4-3 to TRBJ1-5; possibly TRBD1 for D (5 bases). Germline-derived CDR1 and CDR2 are LGHNA and YSLEER. This CDR3 spans 17 amino acids. With 0 bases removed from V and 3 bases from J, the gap between germline ends came to 15 bases. The CDR3 sequence: CASSQDWPGRINQPQHF. The CDR3 DNA sequence: TGCGCCAGCAGCCAAGACTGGCCGGGACGGATCAATCAGCCCCAGCATTTT.

This clonotype was seen once. J is TRBJ2-7 and V is TRBV6-5, with D uncertain. The CDR3 totals 14 residues. V dropped 2 bases and J dropped 3 bases, with 11 bases sitting between them. Germline CDR1 MNHEY, CDR2 SVGAGI. CDR3 region: CASSYRATLYEQYF. CDR3 DNA: TGTGCCAGCAGTTACAGGGCTACTCTCTACGAGCAGTACTTC.

Ten or more counts support this clonotype. The junction departs from the called germline gene at one end, perhaps through a read error. CDR3 nucleotide sequence: TGCGCCAACAGCTTGCCGGAAGACTCCTATAATTCACCCCTCCACTTT. Amino acids: CANSLPEDSYNSPLHF. V gene TRBV5-1 combines with J gene TRBJ1-6; D is ambiguous. The germline V gene has CDR1 SGHRS and CDR2 YFSETQ. The CDR3 has 16 amino acids.

The chain uses TRBV7-9 and TRBJ1-6; tentative D call: TRBD1 (5 bases). This CDR3 contains 17 residues. V dropped 2 bases and J dropped 5 bases, with 16 bases sitting between them. Germline V gene lookup returns CDR1 SEHNR and CDR2 FQNEAQ (reference sequence). The CDR3 protein is CASSLNTQGDNNSPLHF. The CDR3 DNA reads as TGTGCCAGCAGCTTAAATACGCAGGGAGACAATAATTCACCCCTCCACTTT.

This clonotype has at least ten counts. The chain combines TRBV2 with TRBJ2-2; TRBD2 matches 12 bases. With V trimmed by 9 bases and J by 5 bases, 7 bases remained unmatched. Germline V lookup: CDR1 SNHLY, CDR2 FYNNEI. This CDR3 is built from 15 residues. The CDR3 protein is CASLNGLAGTGELFF. The CDR3, as DNA: TGTGCCAGTCTAAATGGACTAGCGGGGACCGGGGAGCTGTTTTTT.

The chain is built from TRBV4-1 and TRBJ2-7, with TRBD1 matching 7 bases. The germline V gene encodes CDR1 MGHRA and CDR2 YSYEKL. V shed 3 bases and J 2 bases; nucleotides not matched to a gene: 4. This CDR3 comprises 14 residues. Here the CDR3 reads CASSQGDSAYEQYF. The CDR3 coding sequence is TGCGCCAGCAGCCAGGGGGACAGCGCCTACGAGCAGTACTTC.

This clonotype was seen at least ten times. The chain links TRBV6-5 to TRBJ1-5, with TRBD1 as a possible D gene (6 bases). The CDR3 totals 13 residues. Trimming pared 6 bases from V and 7 bases from J, leaving 13 bases between. Germline lookup yields CDR1 MNHEY and CDR2 SVGAGI. The CDR3 loop is CASSAGDGQPQHF. In nucleotides, the CDR3 is TGTGCCAGCAGCGCAGGGGATGGCCAGCCCCAGCATTTT.

This clonotype was detected many times. The rearrangement joins TRBV2 to TRBJ2-5, with TRBD2 matching 11 bases. The length of the CDR3 is 14 residues. CDR1 is SNHLY and CDR2 is FYNNEI in the germline V gene. V lost 6 bases, J lost 4 bases, and 4 bases stayed unmatched. The CDR3 DNA reads TGTGCCAGCAGGGCTACTAGCGGGAGAGAGACCCAGTACTTC. This encodes CASRATSGRETQYF.

In its sample, this clonotype was seen a few times. The chain combines TRBV2 with TRBJ1-5; 8 nucleotides agree with TRBD1. V trimming: 5 bases; J trimming: 5 bases; junction bases outside the gene matches: 5. There are 14 residues in the CDR3. CDR1 and CDR2 from the germline V gene are SNHLY and FYNNEI. CDR3 in DNA: TGTGCCAGCAGTTTTACAGGGGGACATCAGCCCCAGCATTTT. Its translation: CASSFTGGHQPQHF.

V and J are TRBV7-2 and TRBJ2-5; D gene unclear. The germline gives CDR1 SGHTA, CDR2 FQGNSA. The CDR3 is made up of 14 amino acids. V was clipped by 3 bases and J by 7 bases, with 15 bases between them. CDR3 sequence (DNA): TGTGCCAGCAGCTTCCAAAGAGGCTACGGGACCCAGTACTTC. It yields the protein CASSFQRGYGTQYF.

This clonotype was counted at least ten times. The V gene is TRBV6-5, the J gene TRBJ1-1; weak D call: TRBD1 (5 bases). The CDR3 sequence is 15 residues long. Germline CDR1 reads MNHEY; CDR2 reads SVGAGI. V lost 7 bases and J lost 0, with 15 bases in between. CDR3 nucleotide sequence: TGTGCCAGCAAATGGGACCAAGGACTGAACACTGAAGCTTTCTTT. It encodes CASKWDQGLNTEAFF.

This clonotype has just a few counts. The rearrangement links TRBV2 to TRBJ2-7; D is unresolved. The germline V gene encodes CDR1 SNHLY and CDR2 FYNNEI. This CDR3 contains 12 residues. Trimming cost V 8 bases and J 2 bases, with 10 bases left between them. The CDR3 sequence is CASHGTAYEQYF. The CDR3 DNA reads as TGTGCCAGCCACGGAACCGCCTACGAGCAGTACTTC.

With respect to this clonotype: A much bigger clone sits one base away, suggesting this may be a read error. J is TRBJ2-5 and V is TRBV4-2, with 7 bases that match TRBD2. CDR1 LGHNA and CDR2 YNFKEQ come from the germline V gene. This CDR3 comprises 16 residues. The DNA for the CDR3 is TGTGCCAGCAGCCGAACAGCCGCAGGCGGGGGAGAGGCCCAGTACTTC. Translating it yields CASSRTAAGGGEAQYF.

The chain carries TRBV10-3 and TRBJ1-6; 8 nucleotides line up with TRBD1. Germline V CDR1 and CDR2: ENHRY, SYGVKD. CDR3 length: 14 residues. Trimming took 8 bases from V and 14 from J; bases not matched to a gene: 14. The CDR3: CAIQGASTLQTLHF. CDR3 bases: TGTGCCATCCAGGGGGCGAGCACCCTCCAGACCCTCCACTTT.